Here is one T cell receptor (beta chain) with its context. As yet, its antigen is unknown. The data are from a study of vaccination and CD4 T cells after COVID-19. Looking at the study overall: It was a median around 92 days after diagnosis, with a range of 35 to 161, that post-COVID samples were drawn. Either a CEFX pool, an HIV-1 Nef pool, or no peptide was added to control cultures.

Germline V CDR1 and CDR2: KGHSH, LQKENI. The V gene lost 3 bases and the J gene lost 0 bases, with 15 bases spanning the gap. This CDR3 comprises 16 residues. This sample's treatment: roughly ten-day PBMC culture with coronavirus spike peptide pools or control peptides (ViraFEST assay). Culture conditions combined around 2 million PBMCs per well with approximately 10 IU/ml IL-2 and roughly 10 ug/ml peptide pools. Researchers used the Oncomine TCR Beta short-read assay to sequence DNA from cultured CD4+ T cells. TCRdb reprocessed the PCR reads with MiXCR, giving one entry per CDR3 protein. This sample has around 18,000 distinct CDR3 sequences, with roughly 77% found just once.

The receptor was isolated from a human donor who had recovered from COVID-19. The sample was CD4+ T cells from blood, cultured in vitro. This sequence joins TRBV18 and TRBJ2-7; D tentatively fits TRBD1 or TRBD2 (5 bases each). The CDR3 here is CASSPRDAPNSYEQYF. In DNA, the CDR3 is TGTGCCAGCTCACCCCGGGACGCCCCAAACTCCTACGAGCAGTACTTC.